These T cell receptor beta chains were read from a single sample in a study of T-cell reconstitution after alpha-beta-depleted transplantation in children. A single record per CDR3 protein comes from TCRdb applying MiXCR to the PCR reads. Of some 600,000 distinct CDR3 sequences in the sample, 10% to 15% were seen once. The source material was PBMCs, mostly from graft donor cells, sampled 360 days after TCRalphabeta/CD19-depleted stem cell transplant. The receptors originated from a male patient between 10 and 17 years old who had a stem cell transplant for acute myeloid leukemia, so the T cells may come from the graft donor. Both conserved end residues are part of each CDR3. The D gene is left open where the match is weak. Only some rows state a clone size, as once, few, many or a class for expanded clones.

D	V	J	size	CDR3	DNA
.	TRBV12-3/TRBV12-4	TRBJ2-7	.	CASTFRDNPYEQYF	TGTGCCAGCACCTTCCGGGACAACCCCTACGAGCAGTACTTC
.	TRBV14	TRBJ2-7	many	CASSQGLLVHEQYF	TGTGCCAGCAGCCAAGGCCTACTAGTCCACGAGCAGTACTTC
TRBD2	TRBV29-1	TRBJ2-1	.	CSVGGGRGSSYNEQFF	TGCAGCGTTGGGGGGGGGAGGGGATCCTCCTACAATGAGCAGTTCTTC
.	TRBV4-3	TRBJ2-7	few	CASSQRRLFYEQYF	TGCGCCAGCAGCCAACGGCGCCTCTTCTACGAGCAGTACTTC
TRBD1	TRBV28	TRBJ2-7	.	CASSLPRGGTGPYEQYF	TGTGCCAGCAGTTTACCCCGGGGCGGGACAGGTCCCTACGAGCAGTACTTC
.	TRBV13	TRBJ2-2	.	CASSYSPLAANTGELFF	TGTGCCAGCAGCTACTCGCCCCTAGCCGCGAACACCGGGGAGCTGTTTTTT
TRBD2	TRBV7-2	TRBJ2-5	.	CASSLVPAASGVRF	TGTGCCAGCAGCTTAGTCCCCGCGGCTAGCGGGGTCAGATTC
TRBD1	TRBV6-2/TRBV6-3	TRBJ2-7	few	CASRGTGFYEQYF	TGTGCCAGCAGAGGGACAGGGTTCTACGAGCAGTACTTC
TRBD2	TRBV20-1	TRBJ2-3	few	CSARRLASTDTQYF	TGCAGTGCTCGAAGACTAGCTTCCACAGATACGCAGTATTTT
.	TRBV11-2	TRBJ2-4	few	CASTRGDPAATHLLAKNIQYF	TGTGCCAGCACGAGGGGGGACCCAGCAGCCACTCACCTACTAGCCAAAAACATTCAGTACTTC
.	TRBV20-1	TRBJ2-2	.	CSAAVPGNTGELFF	TGCAGTGCCGCTGTTCCCGGGAACACCGGGGAGCTGTTTTTT
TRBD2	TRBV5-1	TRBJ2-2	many	CASSSGLAVPGELFF	TGCGCCAGCAGCTCGGGACTAGCGGTACCCGGGGAGCTGTTTTTT
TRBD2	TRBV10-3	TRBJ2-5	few	CATSGGVVQETQYF	TGTGCCACCTCGGGAGGGGTAGTTCAAGAGACCCAGTACTTC
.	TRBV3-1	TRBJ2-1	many	CASSHRVWGNEQFF	TGTGCCAGCAGCCATCGAGTATGGGGCAATGAGCAGTTCTTC
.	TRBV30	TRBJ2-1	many	CAWSPGYEQFF	TGTGCCTGGAGCCCCGGGTATGAGCAGTTCTTC
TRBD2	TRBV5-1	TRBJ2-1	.	CASSLASGLAGVGWSYNEQFF	TGCGCCAGCAGCTTGGCCTCTGGACTAGCGGGAGTTGGGTGGAGTTACAATGAGCAGTTCTTC
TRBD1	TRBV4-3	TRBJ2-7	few	CASSQDPGTGGWGYEQYF	TGCGCCAGCAGCCAAGACCCCGGGACAGGGGGCTGGGGTTACGAGCAGTACTTC
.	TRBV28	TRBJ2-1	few	CASRDPMDEQFF	TGTGCCAGTCGGGACCCTATGGATGAGCAGTTCTTC
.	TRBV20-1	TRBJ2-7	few	CSARPKGPTNYYEQYF	TGCAGTGCTAGACCCAAAGGGCCTACTAATTACTACGAGCAGTACTTC
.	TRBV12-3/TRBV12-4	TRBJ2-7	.	CASSLFGPSYEQYF	TGTGCCAGCAGTTTATTCGGACCCTCCTACGAGCAGTACTTC
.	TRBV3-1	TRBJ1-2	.	CASSQEASGYTF	TGTGCCAGCAGCCAAGAGGCAAGTGGCTACACCTTC
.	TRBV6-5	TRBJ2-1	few	CAAGRGNEQFF	TGTGCCGCCGGGCGTGGCAATGAGCAGTTCTTC
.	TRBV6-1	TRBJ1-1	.	CASSPLREGRLNTEAFF	TGTGCCAGCAGTCCCCTGAGGGAGGGGAGGCTAAACACTGAAGCTTTCTTT
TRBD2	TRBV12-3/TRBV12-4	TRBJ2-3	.	CASSGGTSGYTDTQYF	TGTGCCAGCAGTGGAGGGACTAGCGGGTACACAGATACGCAGTATTTT
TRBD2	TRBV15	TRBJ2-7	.	CATSRDRRTSANYEQYF	TGTGCCACCAGCAGAGATCGCAGGACTAGCGCAAACTACGAGCAGTACTTC
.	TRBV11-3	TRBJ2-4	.	CASSSRPNWGKNIQYF	TGTGCCAGCAGCTCAAGGCCTAATTGGGGCAAAAACATTCAGTACTTC
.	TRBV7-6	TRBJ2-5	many	CASSLELAETQYF	TGTGCCAGCAGCTTAGAGCTCGCGGAGACCCAGTACTTC
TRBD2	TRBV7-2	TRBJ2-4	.	CASSLGLAGAVSQDIQYF	TGTGCCAGCAGCTTAGGGCTAGCGGGAGCCGTATCGCAGGACATTCAGTACTTC
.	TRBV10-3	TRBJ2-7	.	CAISENPSPELGEQYF	TGTGCCATCAGTGAGAACCCTAGCCCCGAGCTAGGCGAGCAGTACTTC
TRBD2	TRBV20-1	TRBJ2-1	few	CSARAPGLGKIF	TGCAGTGCTAGGGCACCGGGACTAGGAAAAATCTTC
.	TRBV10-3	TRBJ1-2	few	CAITSSNRAGYTF	TGTGCCATCACGAGTTCGAACAGGGCCGGCTACACCTTC
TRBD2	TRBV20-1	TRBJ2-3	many	CSARGGLAGALGDTQYF	TGCAGTGCTAGAGGTGGGCTAGCGGGAGCCCTCGGAGATACGCAGTATTTT
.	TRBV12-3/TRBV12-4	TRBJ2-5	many	CASSLEGQVQETQYF	TGTGCCAGCAGTTTAGAAGGGCAGGTCCAAGAGACCCAGTACTTC
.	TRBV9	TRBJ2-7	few	CASSVGTPTYEQYF	TGTGCCAGCAGCGTAGGGACACCAACCTACGAGCAGTACTTC
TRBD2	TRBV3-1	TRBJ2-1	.	CASSRVAGGQDNEQFF	TGTGCCAGCAGCCGAGTAGCGGGAGGGCAGGATAATGAGCAGTTCTTC
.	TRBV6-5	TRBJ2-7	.	CASSYDPASYEQYF	TGTGCCAGCAGTTACGACCCGGCCTCCTACGAGCAGTACTTC
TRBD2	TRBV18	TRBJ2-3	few	CASSSVSGTTYITQYF	TGTGCCAGCTCATCCGTCTCCGGGACTACCTATATTACGCAGTATTTT
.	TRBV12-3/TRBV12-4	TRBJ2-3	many	CASRLQLTDTQYF	TGTGCCAGCAGACTCCAGCTCACAGATACGCAGTATTTT
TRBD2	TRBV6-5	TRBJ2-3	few	CASSYRRAGGPADTQYF	TGTGCCAGCAGTTATCGGAGGGCGGGAGGGCCGGCAGATACGCAGTATTTT
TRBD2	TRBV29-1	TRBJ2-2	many	CSAGMGLAAFANTGELFF	TGCAGCGCTGGAATGGGACTAGCGGCCTTCGCGAACACCGGGGAGCTGTTTTTT
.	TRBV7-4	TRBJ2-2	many	CASSFYGSDRPNTGELFF	TGTGCCAGCAGCTTCTATGGCAGCGACCGCCCTAACACCGGGGAGCTGTTTTTT
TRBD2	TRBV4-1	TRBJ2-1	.	CASSQDWGGGEQFF	TGCGCCAGCAGCCAAGATTGGGGGGGAGGTGAGCAGTTCTTC
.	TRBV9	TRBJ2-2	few	CASSVAGLNTGELFF	TGTGCCAGCAGCGTAGCGGGGTTGAACACCGGGGAGCTGTTTTTT
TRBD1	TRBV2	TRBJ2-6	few	CASSGGTGTGANVLTF	TGTGCCAGCAGTGGGGGGACAGGGACTGGGGCCAACGTCCTGACTTTC
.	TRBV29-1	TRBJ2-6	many	CSVHSGRTGANVLTF	TGCAGCGTCCACTCCGGTAGAACTGGGGCCAACGTCCTGACTTTC
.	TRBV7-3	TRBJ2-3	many	CASSLTHRETDTQYF	TGTGCCAGCAGCTTAACACACAGGGAGACAGATACGCAGTATTTT
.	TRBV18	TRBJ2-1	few	CASSPRLYEQFF	TGTGCCAGCTCACCACGGCTTTATGAGCAGTTCTTC
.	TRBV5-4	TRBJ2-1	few	CASSLKGTPGYEQFF	TGTGCCAGCAGCTTAAAGGGCACTCCCGGGTATGAGCAGTTCTTC
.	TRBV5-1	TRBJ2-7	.	CASSSSYLSYEQYF	TGCGCCAGCAGCTCATCCTATCTCTCCTACGAGCAGTACTTC
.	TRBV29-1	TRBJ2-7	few	CSVVPPYEQYF	TGCAGCGTTGTCCCACCCTACGAGCAGTACTTC